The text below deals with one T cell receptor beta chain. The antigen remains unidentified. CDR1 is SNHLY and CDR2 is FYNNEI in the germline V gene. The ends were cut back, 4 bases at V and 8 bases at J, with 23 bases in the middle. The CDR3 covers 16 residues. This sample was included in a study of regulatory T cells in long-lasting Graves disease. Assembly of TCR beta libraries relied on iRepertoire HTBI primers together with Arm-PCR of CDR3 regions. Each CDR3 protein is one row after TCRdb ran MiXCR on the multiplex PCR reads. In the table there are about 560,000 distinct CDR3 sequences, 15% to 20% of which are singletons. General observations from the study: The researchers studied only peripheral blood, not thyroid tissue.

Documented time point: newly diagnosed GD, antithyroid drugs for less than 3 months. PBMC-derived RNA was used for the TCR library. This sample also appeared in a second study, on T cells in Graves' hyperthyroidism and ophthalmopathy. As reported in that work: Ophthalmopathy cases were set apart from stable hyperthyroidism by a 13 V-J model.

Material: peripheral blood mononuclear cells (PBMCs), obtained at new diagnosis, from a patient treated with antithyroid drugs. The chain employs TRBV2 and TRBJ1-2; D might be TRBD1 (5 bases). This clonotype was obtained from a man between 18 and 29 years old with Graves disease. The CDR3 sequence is CASSVGVDAWVEGYTF. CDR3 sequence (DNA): TGTGCCAGCAGTGTAGGGGTCGACGCCTGGGTGGAGGGCTACACCTTC.